This T cell receptor beta chain originates from a study of blood T cell repertoires in COVID-19. In the study overall: Acute-phase and convalescent COVID-19 samples originated in the United States, Italy and Spain. In each case, the material was cDNA or gDNA derived from T cells, B-cell-depleted T cells, or PBMCs.

This CDR3 comprises 13 residues. With V trimmed by 5 bases and J by 9 bases, 9 bases remained unmatched. Germline CDR1 is SEHNR and CDR2 is FQNEAQ (reference sequence). Original processing methods: Reference gene primer amplification gave estimated nucleated cell counts. Sequencing used immunoSEQ multiplex PCR; TCRdb keeps in-frame clones, though not all of them. For V, J and clone size, that table is used; D and trimming come from the DNA. The sample shows tens of thousands of clones, approximately 89% of them seen only once. This clonotype was sampled from a man aged 45-60 years with active COVID-19. The sequencing sample was made of peripheral blood. The V gene is TRBV7-9, the J gene TRBJ1-2, with 7 nucleotides matching TRBD1. The CDR3: CASSQGQPGSYTF. The DNA for the CDR3 is TGTGCCAGCAGCCAGGGACAGCCAGGTAGCTACACCTTC.